These 7 T cell receptor beta chains originate from one sample sequenced in a study of T-cell reconstitution after alpha-beta-depleted transplantation in children. As it was prepared, the TCRbeta library received unique molecular identifiers. TCRdb passed the PCR reads through MiXCR, listing each CDR3 protein once. The sample lists about 830,000 distinct CDR3 sequences, about 16% seen once, with approximately 5% in the top ten. Sequenced material: PBMCs, mostly from graft donor cells, taken 360 days after TCRalphabeta/CD19-depleted stem cell transplant. The origin of the receptors is a male patient younger than 18 who had a stem cell transplant for acute lymphoblastic leukemia, so the T cells may come from the graft donor.

The chain combines TRBV5-1 with TRBJ2-6; D remains ambiguous. The CDR3 consists of 14 residues. Trimming took off 6 bases at V and 0 bases at J, with 7 bases between the two ends. Germline-derived CDR1 and CDR2 are SGHRS and YFSETQ. As DNA, the CDR3 is TGCGCCAGCATCAGGAGCTCTGGGGCCAACGTCCTGACTTTC. Translated: CASIRSSGANVLTF. The variable domain in full, completed from reference TRBV5-1 and TRBJ2-6, reads KAGVTQTPRYLIKTRGQQVTLSCSPISGHRSVSWYQQTPGQGLQFLFEYFSETQRNKGNFPGRFSGRQFSNSRSEMNVSTLELGDSALYLCASIRSSGANVLTFGAGSRLTVL.

This clonotype was seen repeatedly, ten times or more. This rearrangement joins TRBV5-1 to TRBJ2-7; TRBD1 is a possible D gene (5 bases). Germline V gives CDR1 SGHRS, CDR2 YFSETQ. The V gene lost 5 bases and the J gene lost 0 bases, with 12 bases spanning the gap. CDR3 length equals 14 residues. As DNA, the CDR3 is TGCGCCAGCAGAATATGGACACCCTCCTACGAGCAGTACTTC. Its protein is CASRIWTPSYEQYF.

This clonotype was counted ten times or more. The chain employs TRBV20-1 and TRBJ2-6; D is possibly TRBD1 (6 bases). The V end was cut by 4 bases, the J end by 3 bases, with 10 bases between. CDR3 length: 14 residues. Germline CDR1 DFQATT, CDR2 SNEGSKA (reference sequence). The CDR3 nucleotides read TGCAGTGCTATGGGGGCTATTGGGGCCAACGTCCTGACTTTC. Protein: CSAMGAIGANVLTF.

This clonotype was detected many times. The gene calls are TRBV29-1 and TRBJ2-7; a possible D gene is TRBD1 (5 bases). This CDR3 is built from 13 residues. CDR1 and CDR2 (germline): SQVTM, ANQGSEA. Deletions cut 5 bases from V and 3 bases from J, with 14 bases between. The CDR3 loop reads CSVKRGTFYEQYF. The DNA for the CDR3 is TGCAGCGTTAAAAGGGGTACGTTCTACGAGCAGTACTTC.

This clonotype was counted between two and nine times. The chain recombines TRBV29-1 with TRBJ2-1, with 15 bases aligning to TRBD2. Germline V gives CDR1 SQVTM, CDR2 ANQGSEA. The CDR3 extends over 17 amino acids. The CDR3 is CSYGGLAGGVFYNEQFF. The CDR3 nucleotides are TGCAGTTACGGGGGACTAGCGGGAGGTGTGTTTTACAATGAGCAGTTCTTC.

V and J are TRBV2 and TRBJ1-6; D unresolved. Germline loops: CDR1 SNHLY, CDR2 FYNNEI. The CDR3 spans 14 residues. Trimming removed 6 bases at V and 8 bases at J, with 14 bases between. The CDR3 reads CASRGDLSHSPLHF. DNA of the CDR3: TGTGCCAGCAGGGGCGACCTCTCTCATTCACCCCTCCACTTT.

This clonotype was recorded a few times. This chain connects TRBV12-3 or TRBV12-4 to TRBJ2-1; D remains unclear. There are 15 residues in the CDR3. V was pared by 5 bases and J by 7 bases, with 18 bases between. Written as DNA, the CDR3 is TGTGCCAGCAGTACCATCCCAGGAAGGTATAATGAGCAGTTCTTC. The encoded protein is CASSTIPGRYNEQFF.